The 19 T cell receptor beta chains listed next were all sequenced from one sample in a study of T cells after yellow fever vaccination. Each CDR3 protein is one row after TCRdb ran MiXCR on the 5' RACE reads. Of about 150,000 distinct CDR3 sequences listed, more than 6.5% are singletons. The sequenced sample was CD4+ T cells sorted from PBMCs, obtained 10 days after the yellow fever booster vaccination. The source of these receptors is a man between 25 and 39 years old who received the YFV17D yellow fever vaccine.

This clonotype was counted a few times. V is TRBV7-2 and J is TRBJ2-6, with a possible D match to TRBD2 (6 bases). Trimming stripped 5 bases from V and 4 bases from J, with 15 bases between. The CDR3 sequence is 16 residues long. Germline V lookup: CDR1 SGHTA, CDR2 FQGNSA. The CDR3 nucleotides read TGTGCCAGCAGCCTCCGTAGGGCGGGAGGGGCCAACGTCCTGACTTTC. Protein product: CASSLRRAGGANVLTF.

This clonotype showed up many times. The V and J genes are TRBV10-3 and TRBJ1-2; 8 bases fit TRBD1. Per the germline V gene, CDR1 is ENHRY and CDR2 is SYGVKD. After removal of 6 bases from V and 6 bases from J, the junction contained 9 bases not matched to a gene. The CDR3 runs to 14 residues. For the CDR3, the DNA is TGTGCCATCAGCGAAGACAGGGGAGCTGATGGCTACACCTTC. Amino acid sequence: CAISEDRGADGYTF.

This clonotype was observed many times. The CDR3 reads CSARDPARGMYEQYF. DNA of the CDR3: TGCAGTGCTAGAGATCCGGCCAGGGGGATGTACGAGCAGTACTTC. The rearrangement uses TRBV20-1 and TRBJ2-7; the match to TRBD1 covers 7 bases. CDR3 length: 15 amino acids. Per the germline V gene, CDR1 is DFQATT and CDR2 is SNEGSKA (reference sequence). The J segment lost 4 bases and the V segment lost 0 bases, leaving 9 bases of the junction unmatched.

This clonotype was seen a few times. This chain connects TRBV2 to TRBJ2-1; 9 bases agree with TRBD2. Germline assignment: CDR1 SNHLY and CDR2 FYNNEI. Germline trimming cut 7 bases from V and 6 bases from J; bases unmatched to any gene: 7. CDR3 size: 14 residues. This chain's CDR3 is CASNLAGAGNEQFF. For the CDR3, the DNA is TGTGCCAGCAACTTAGCGGGAGCCGGCAATGAGCAGTTCTTC.

This clonotype has at least ten counts. The chain is built from TRBV5-1 and TRBJ1-1; D is undetermined. The CDR3 consists of 13 residues. Germline assignment: CDR1 SGHRS and CDR2 YFSETQ. With 1 base removed from V and 5 bases from J, the gap between germline ends came to 9 bases. The CDR3 nucleotides read TGCGCCAGCAGCTTGAATGGGTTGACTGAAGCTTTCTTT. It is translated as CASSLNGLTEAFF.

Of note for this clonotype: A read error is possible here, since a much larger clone lies one base away. V gene TRBV15 combines with J gene TRBJ2-7, with D unclear. This CDR3 has 15 residues. V was clipped by 0 bases and J by 2 bases, with 11 bases between them. The germline V gene has CDR1 LNHNV and CDR2 YYDKDF (reference sequence). CDR3 nucleotides: TGTGCCACCAGCAGAGATGGGATGCTTACCTACGAGCAGTACTTC. Residues: CATSRDGMLTYEQYF.

There are many counts of this clonotype. V and J are TRBV7-9 and TRBJ2-4; 11 bases fit TRBD2. The germline gives CDR1 SEHNR, CDR2 FQNEAQ (reference sequence). V was clipped by 3 bases and J by 0 bases; unmatched bases: 4. This CDR3 comprises 17 residues. CDR3 nucleotides: TGTGCCAGCAGCTTCGGGACTAGCGGTATAGCCAAAAACATTCAGTACTTC. This gives the protein CASSFGTSGIAKNIQYF. The whole variable domain, filled in from reference TRBV7-9 and TRBJ2-4, reads DTGVSQNPRHKITKRGQNVTFRCDPISEHNRLYWYRQTLGQGPEFLTYFQNEAQLEKSRLLSDRFSAERPKGSFSTLEIQRTEQGDSAMYLCASSFGTSGIAKNIQYFGAGTRLSVL.

This clonotype was seen repeatedly, ten times or more. V usage is TRBV28 and J usage is TRBJ2-1, with 8 bases fitting TRBD2. With V trimmed by 7 bases and J by 12 bases, 17 bases remained unmatched. Germline V lookup: CDR1 MDHEN, CDR2 SYDVKM. The CDR3 runs to 15 residues. The CDR3, as DNA: TGTGCCAGCAAGGGGGACGGGGGGGTATCACAGGGGCAGTTCTTC. This codes for CASKGDGGVSQGQFF.

In its sample, this clonotype was seen a few times. This CDR3 is CASSLGGLAGYNEQFF. The CDR3 nucleotides are TGTGCCAGCAGCTTGGGAGGACTAGCGGGTTACAATGAGCAGTTCTTC. This rearrangement joins TRBV5-4 to TRBJ2-1; TRBD2 agrees at 11 bases. Per germline, CDR1 SGHNT and CDR2 YYREEE (reference sequence). V gave up 0 bases and J gave up 4 bases; unmatched junction bases: 3. The CDR3 runs 16 residues.

This clonotype appeared many times. The rearrangement uses TRBV4-2 and TRBJ2-3; D is unresolved. Between the trimmed V and J ends, which lost 0 bases and 0 bases, there was a span of 10 bases. From germline, CDR1 is LGHNA and CDR2 YNFKEQ. There are 16 residues in the CDR3. The CDR3 DNA reads as TGTGCCAGCAGCCAAGAGGGCACAACTAGCACAGATACGCAGTATTTT. Translating it yields CASSQEGTTSTDTQYF.

The table lists this clonotype with a few counts. The gene calls are TRBV5-1 and TRBJ1-4; 7 bases agree with TRBD1. V shed 3 bases and J 7 bases; nucleotides not matched to a gene: 6. This CDR3 contains 14 residues. Germline V CDR1 and CDR2: SGHRS, YFSETQ. The CDR3 bases are TGCGCCAGCAGCTCGGGACAGACGGGTGAAAAACTGTTTTTT. Amino acid sequence: CASSSGQTGEKLFF. The full variable domain, completed using reference TRBV5-1 and TRBJ1-4, is KAGVTQTPRYLIKTRGQQVTLSCSPISGHRSVSWYQQTPGQGLQFLFEYFSETQRNKGNFPGRFSGRQFSNSRSEMNVSTLELGDSALYLCASSSGQTGEKLFFGSGTQLSVL.

In its sample, this clonotype was seen many times. CDR3 nucleotides: TGCGCCAGCAGCTTACAGGGTGAGGGCCAAGAGACCCAGTACTTC. Protein sequence: CASSLQGEGQETQYF. The genes are TRBV5-1 and TRBJ2-5; the D gene is possibly TRBD1 (6 bases). Trimming pared 2 bases from V and 1 base from J, leaving 12 bases between. This CDR3 spans 15 amino acids. Germline V gene sequence: CDR1 SGHRS, CDR2 YFSETQ.

This clonotype was counted at least ten times. This chain connects TRBV2 to TRBJ2-5; 9 bases agree with TRBD1. The J segment lost 4 bases and the V segment lost 6 bases, leaving 6 bases of the junction unmatched. CDR3 length equals 14 residues. CDR1 and CDR2 from the germline V gene are SNHLY and FYNNEI. DNA for the CDR3: TGTGCCAGCAGCGCCGGGACAGGGAGAGAGACCCAGTACTTC. Translated: CASSAGTGRETQYF.

This clonotype was detected only a few times. The chain recombines TRBV3-1 with TRBJ2-1, with TRBD2 identical over 8 bases. The CDR3 is 17 amino acids. Trimming removed 8 bases from V and 4 bases from J; junction bases left unmatched: 16. Germline CDR1 is LGHDT and CDR2 is YNNKEL (reference sequence). CDR3 protein: CASCGGESGRVYNEQFF. DNA of the CDR3: TGTGCCAGCTGCGGGGGCGAATCCGGGAGGGTTTACAATGAGCAGTTCTTC.

This clonotype was counted at least ten times. V usage is TRBV15 and J usage is TRBJ2-3; D not certain. CDR1 is LNHNV and CDR2 is YYDKDF in the germline V gene (reference sequence). Trimming left V 0 bases short and J 4 bases short, with 5 bases between. There are 13 residues in the CDR3. DNA for the CDR3: TGTGCCACCAGCAGAGATAGGGCAGATACGCAGTATTTT. Translating gives CATSRDRADTQYF. Drawing the rest from reference TRBV15 and TRBJ2-3, the complete variable domain is DAMVIQNPRYQVTQFGKPVTLSCSQTLNHNVMYWYQQKSSQAPKLLFHYYDKDFNNEADTPDNFQSRRPNTSFCFLDIRSPGLGDTAMYLCATSRDRADTQYFGPGTRLTVL.

This clonotype showed up just a few times. The V gene is TRBV20-1, the J gene TRBJ2-7; 9 nucleotides align to TRBD2. CDR3 length: 13 amino acids. The V and J ends lost 0 bases and 6 bases, in that order; junction bases with no gene match: 3. The germline CDR1 and CDR2 sequences are DFQATT and SNEGSKA (reference sequence). The CDR3 sequence: CSARDISGSEQYF. As DNA, the CDR3 is TGCAGTGCTAGAGACATTAGCGGGAGCGAGCAGTACTTC.

In its sample, this clonotype was seen many times. CDR3 DNA sequence: TGTGCCAGCAGCTCCTGGCGGGACAGGGGTAATGAGCAGTTCTTC. Protein product: CASSSWRDRGNEQFF. This chain joins TRBV7-9 and TRBJ2-1; 10 bases map to TRBD1. The ends lost 4 bases at V and 7 bases at J; junction bases unmatched: 7. Germline values: CDR1 SEHNR, CDR2 FQNEAQ (reference sequence). The CDR3 has 15 amino acids.

This clonotype occurred many times. The chain has TRBV20-1 and TRBJ2-7, with 7 bases aligning to TRBD2. Germline loops: CDR1 DFQATT, CDR2 SNEGSKA (reference sequence). Unmatched junction bases numbered 9, after V lost 6 bases and J lost 4 bases. The CDR3 contains 13 residues. This chain's CDR3 is CSAEGAGLYEQYF. As DNA, the CDR3 is TGCAGTGCCGAGGGAGCGGGGCTTTACGAGCAGTACTTC.

This clonotype showed up many times. The chain has TRBV5-1 and TRBJ2-2; D is perhaps TRBD2 (6 bases). CDR3 length: 15 residues. Germline-derived CDR1 and CDR2 are SGHRS and YFSETQ. The germline V and J ends were trimmed by 10 bases and 7 bases, with 23 bases remaining between them. CDR3 residues: CASTLRDSFSGELFF. The CDR3 bases are TGCGCCTCTACACTCCGGGACTCCTTCAGCGGGGAGCTGTTTTTT.